These T cell receptor beta chains were read from a single sample in a study of cytomegalovirus exposure and HLA in healthy donors. Some clones are missing from TCRdb's copy, which holds only in-frame ones; the method was immunoSEQ multiplex PCR. The sample holds under 150,000 clones, roughly 84% seen once. Sequences were obtained from PBMCs. The receptor source for this set is a boy younger than 18 in good health and CMV-seronegative. The CDR3 runs from the conserved cysteine through the conserved F or W. A D gene is named only where the DNA matches it firmly. Where a row states a size, it is once, few, many or the class of an expanded clone; other rows omit it.

d_call j_call v_call clone_size cdr3_aa cdr3_nt
- TRBJ2-1 TRBV9 - CASSVSPTGLSDYNEQFF TGTGCCAGCAGCGTCTCCCCAACGGGACTTTCGGACTACAATGAGCAGTTCTTC
- TRBJ2-7 TRBV7-6 - CASSKNGETYEQYF TGTGCCAGCAGCAAGAACGGGGAGACCTACGAGCAGTACTTC
TRBD1 TRBJ2-7 TRBV5-6 - CASSAPGQGFYEQYF TGTGCCAGCAGCGCGCCGGGACAGGGATTCTACGAGCAGTACTTC
- TRBJ2-3 TRBV7-2 - CASSLEPPRRGGFTDTQYF TGTGCCAGCAGCTTAGAACCCCCTAGGCGGGGTGGGTTCACAGATACGCAGTATTTT
TRBD2 TRBJ2-7 TRBV5-1 - CASSSGLDNYEQYF TGCGCCAGCAGCTCGGGACTAGATAACTACGAGCAGTACTTC
- TRBJ1-5 TRBV5-4 - CASSLDWSQPQHF TGTGCCAGCAGCTTGGATTGGAGTCAGCCCCAGCATTTT
- TRBJ2-2 TRBV4-3 few CASSHPSGGVDGELFF TGCGCCAGCAGCCACCCCAGTGGAGGGGTTGACGGGGAGCTGTTTTTT
- TRBJ2-5 TRBV27 - CASSWRETQYF TGTGCCAGCAGTTGGCGGGAGACCCAGTACTTC
- TRBJ1-4 TRBV27 - CASSLGLQGQLFF TGTGCCAGCAGTTTGGGACTCCAGGGACAACTGTTTTTT
TRBD1 TRBJ1-5 TRBV27 - CASSNLRGGQGRPQHF TGTGCCAGCAGTAACCTCCGCGGGGGACAGGGACGGCCCCAGCATTTT
TRBD2 TRBJ2-5 TRBV7-2 - CASSLRAGVGETQYF TGTGCCAGCAGCCTACGGGCGGGGGTAGGGGAGACCCAGTACTTC
- TRBJ2-7 TRBV5-5 - CASSFTGGDYEQYF TGTGCCAGCAGCTTCACAGGGGGGGACTACGAGCAGTACTTC
- TRBJ1-1 TRBV6-1 few CASSDRGTEAFF TGTGCCAGCAGTGATAGGGGCACTGAAGCTTTCTTT
- TRBJ1-4 TRBV21-1 - CASSLDRGSTNEKLFF TGTGCCAGCAGCCTTGACAGGGGTTCAACTAATGAAAAACTGTTTTTT
- TRBJ2-3 TRBV5-1 once CASSSRGFSTDTQYF TGCGCCAGCAGCTCCCGGGGGTTTAGCACAGATACGCAGTATTTT
- TRBJ2-3 TRBV2 - CASTDREVQIPQYF TGTGCCAGCACCGACAGGGAGGTGCAGATACCGCAGTATTTT
- TRBJ1-2 TRBV4-1 once CASSQDRVADYGYTF TGCGCCAGCAGCCAAGATCGTGTGGCGGACTATGGCTACACCTTC
- TRBJ2-7 TRBV27 - CASSGGYSSYEQYF TGTGCCAGCAGTGGCGGGTATAGCTCCTACGAGCAGTACTTC
- TRBJ1-2 TRBV27 - CASSLSGPNYGYTF TGTGCCAGCAGTTTGTCAGGGCCTAACTATGGCTACACCTTC
- TRBJ1-6 TRBV6-5 - CASSYSVRNSPLHF TGTGCCAGCAGTTACTCCGTTCGGAATTCACCCCTCCACTTT
- TRBJ2-1 TRBV6-5 - CASSYSLSGNEQFF TGTGCCAGCAGTTACAGCCTCTCTGGTAATGAGCAGTTCTTC
TRBD2 TRBJ2-5 TRBV5-1 - CASSLREGGETQYF TGCGCCAGCAGCCTGCGGGAGGGAGGAGAGACCCAGTACTTC
TRBD1 TRBJ2-7 TRBV4-3 - CAKPPPDREDEQYF TGCGCCAAACCTCCCCCGGACAGGGAGGACGAGCAGTACTTC
TRBD1 TRBJ1-1 TRBV9 once CASSGRDSETEAFF TGTGCCAGCAGCGGCCGGGACAGTGAGACTGAAGCTTTCTTT
TRBD1 TRBJ2-7 TRBV7-8 - CASSRTGGVIGYEQYF TGTGCCAGCAGCCGAACAGGGGGCGTTATCGGCTACGAGCAGTACTTC
TRBD1 TRBJ1-4 TRBV27 - CASKGAGYSATNEKLFF TGTGCCAGCAAGGGGGCAGGGTACTCGGCAACTAATGAAAAACTGTTTTTT
- TRBJ2-7 TRBV7-9 - CSSSPDRYEQYF TGTTCCAGCAGCCCCGACAGATACGAGCAGTACTTC
TRBD2 TRBJ2-7 TRBV5-4 - CASSVLAGGLYEQYF TGTGCCAGCAGCGTACTAGCGGGAGGCCTCTACGAGCAGTACTTC
- TRBJ1-1 TRBV14 - CASSQVGLEAFF TGTGCCAGCAGCCAGGTGGGCCTTGAAGCTTTCTTT
TRBD1 TRBJ1-5 TRBV29-1 - CSVSSGGGQPQHF TGCAGCGTTAGTTCAGGGGGCGGGCAGCCCCAGCATTTT
TRBD1 TRBJ1-1 TRBV2 - CASRDRENTEAFF TGTGCCAGCAGGGACAGGGAGAACACTGAAGCTTTCTTT
- TRBJ2-5 TRBV5-6 - CASSPFQETQYF TGTGCCAGCAGCCCCTTCCAAGAGACCCAGTACTTC
- TRBJ2-2 TRBV5-1 - CASISQGPNTGELFF TGCGCCAGCATTTCCCAGGGGCCAAACACCGGGGAGCTGTTTTTT
TRBD2 TRBJ2-3 TRBV5-4 - CASSPQRGNTDTQYF TGTGCCAGCAGCCCTCAGCGGGGTAACACAGATACGCAGTATTTT
- TRBJ1-3 TRBV10-3 - CAISWTEVGNTIYF TGTGCCATCAGTTGGACAGAAGTCGGAAACACCATATATTTT
- TRBJ1-2 TRBV4-3 few CASSQDRTGRYGYTF TGCGCCAGCAGCCAAGATCGTACAGGGCGTTATGGCTACACCTTC
- TRBJ1-6 TRBV21-1 few CASSKGRGTYNSPLHF TGTGCCAGCAGCAAGGGCAGGGGGACCTATAATTCACCCCTCCACTTT
TRBD2 TRBJ2-3 TRBV5-4 - CAHSPSGQSTDTQYF TGTGCCCACAGCCCTAGCGGGCAGAGCACAGATACGCAGTATTTT
TRBD1 TRBJ2-1 TRBV2 - CASYRGSYNEQFF TGTGCCAGTTACAGGGGTTCCTACAATGAGCAGTTCTTC
TRBD1 TRBJ2-1 TRBV25-1 - CASGRQGAGDEQFF TGTGCCAGCGGACGACAGGGGGCTGGGGATGAGCAGTTCTTC
TRBD2 TRBJ2-7 TRBV29-1 - CSVSGSGTYEQYF TGCAGCGTTTCTGGTAGCGGGACCTACGAGCAGTACTTC
TRBD2 TRBJ2-7 TRBV5-1 - CASSFGGGVNEQYF TGCGCCAGCAGCTTTGGCGGGGGGGTCAACGAGCAGTACTTC
- TRBJ2-7 TRBV7-6 - CASSLARGFHEQYF TGTGCCAGCAGCTTAGCGAGGGGGTTCCACGAGCAGTACTTC
- TRBJ2-2 TRBV18 - CASSQDRNTGELFF TGTGCCAGCTCACAGGACAGGAACACCGGGGAGCTGTTTTTT
- TRBJ2-5 TRBV7-2 - CASSLGGTTETQYF TGTGCCAGCAGCCTAGGGGGGACTACGGAGACCCAGTACTTC
TRBD1 TRBJ1-1 TRBV10-3 - CATRKGAGAFF TGTGCCACACGGAAGGGGGCTGGAGCTTTCTTT
- TRBJ2-7 TRBV9 - CASSVLGGGEDEQYF TGTGCCAGCAGCGTGCTAGGGGGCGGGGAGGACGAGCAGTACTTC
- TRBJ1-1 TRBV4-3 once CASSQELGAINTEAFF TGCGCCAGCAGCCAAGAACTGGGGGCGATAAACACTGAAGCTTTCTTT
- TRBJ2-1 TRBV5-3 - CARSLTVRGNEQFF TGTGCCAGAAGCTTGACCGTCCGGGGCAATGAGCAGTTCTTC
- TRBJ2-5 TRBV6-1 - CASSDHWGGGETQYF TGTGCCAGCAGTGACCACTGGGGCGGTGGAGAGACCCAGTACTTC
- TRBJ1-4 TRBV6-5 few CASKGGGKLFF TGTGCCAGCAAAGGGGGGGGAAAACTGTTTTTT
- TRBJ1-2 TRBV30 once CAWSFSRNYGYTF TGTGCCTGGAGTTTTTCACGGAACTATGGCTACACCTTC